This T cell receptor (beta chain) was found in a study of radiotherapy plus CTLA-4 blockade in lung cancer. The overall study: Of all patients, over 15% responded objectively and 25% to 40% showed disease control.

Study-level results: TCR clones of tumor origin grew in blood after radiotherapy plus ipilimumab. Reportedly, early blood T cell clone dynamics best predicted response, with interferon-beta.

Sequenced by immunoSEQ multiplex PCR; TCRdb stores in-frame clones only, minus some. This table has around 110,000 clones, over 65% appearing once. Concerning this clone: Antigen unknown.

Focal radiation plus CTLA-4 blockade with ipilimumab was administered to patients who had chemo-refractory metastatic non-small-cell lung cancer. Here the sequenced sample was peripheral blood, taken from a patient treated with radiotherapy plus ipilimumab. The sequence derives from a human donor with non-small cell lung cancer that progressed on radiotherapy plus ipilimumab. Some clones in this sample may be carry-over from other donors' samples.

CDR3 in amino acids: CASSSTSGGSYEQYF. The DNA for the CDR3 is TGTGCCAGCAGCTCTACTAGCGGGGGGTCCTACGAGCAGTACTTC. The rearrangement links TRBV5-5 to TRBJ2-7; 12 bases line up with TRBD2. The germline V gene has CDR1 SGHKS and CDR2 YYEKEE (reference sequence). The length of the CDR3 is 15 residues. V lost 3 bases, J lost 1 base, and 2 bases stayed unmatched.